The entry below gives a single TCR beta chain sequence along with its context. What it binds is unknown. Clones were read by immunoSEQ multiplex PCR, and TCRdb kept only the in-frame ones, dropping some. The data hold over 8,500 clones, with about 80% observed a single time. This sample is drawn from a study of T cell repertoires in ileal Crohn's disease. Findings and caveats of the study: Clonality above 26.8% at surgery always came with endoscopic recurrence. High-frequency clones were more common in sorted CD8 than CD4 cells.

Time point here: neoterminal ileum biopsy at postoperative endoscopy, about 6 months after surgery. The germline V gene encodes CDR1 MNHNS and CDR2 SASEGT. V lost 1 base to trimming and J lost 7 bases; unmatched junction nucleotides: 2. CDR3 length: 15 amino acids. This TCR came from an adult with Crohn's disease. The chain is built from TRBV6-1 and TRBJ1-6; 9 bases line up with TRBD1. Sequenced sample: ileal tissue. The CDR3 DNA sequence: TGTGCCAGCAGTGAAGAGGACAGGGGAAATTCACCCCTCCACTTT. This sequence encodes CASSEEDRGNSPLHF.